A selection of T cell receptor beta chains follows, all from one sample in a study of T cells after yellow fever vaccination. MiXCR, run by TCRdb on the 5' RACE reads, gives a single entry per CDR3 protein. The sample consists of approximately 550,000 distinct CDR3 sequences, roughly a fifth of them appearing once. The sequenced sample was PBMCs, obtained 15 days after the yellow fever booster vaccination. Source of these receptors: a man under 40 who received the YFV17D yellow fever vaccine. The CDR3 runs from the conserved cysteine through the conserved F or W. D genes are given only for firm matches.

D	length	V	J	CDR3
.	14	TRBV5-1	TRBJ2-2	CASSPPGASGELFF
.	15	TRBV7-2	TRBJ1-2	CASSSRTRSRDGYTF
TRBD2	14	TRBV5-1	TRBJ2-7	CASSPDGTIYEQYF
.	12	TRBV28	TRBJ2-5	CASSWAGETQYF
.	13	TRBV14	TRBJ2-4	CASSQGTKNIQYF
.	14	TRBV20-1	TRBJ2-6	CSASAQSGANVLTF
TRBD1	14	TRBV12-3/TRBV12-4	TRBJ2-7	CASSPRQGLWEQYF
.	13	TRBV4-3	TRBJ1-2	CASSQRVGNGYTF
.	14	TRBV20-1	TRBJ2-7	CSARSRDHSYEQYF
.	10	TRBV11-2	TRBJ2-1	CATSGNEQFF
TRBD2	14	TRBV14	TRBJ2-1	CASRGTSIYNEQFF
TRBD2	13	TRBV25-1	TRBJ2-7	CATSGAGVYEQYF
.	14	TRBV5-1	TRBJ2-7	CASSLEQPSYEQYF
TRBD1	13	TRBV7-9	TRBJ2-5	CASKTGVKETQYF
.	15	TRBV7-8	TRBJ2-5	CASSKSGTLQETQYF
TRBD2	18	TRBV20-1	TRBJ2-7	CSAWYFPTSGRANYEQYF
TRBD2	16	TRBV19	TRBJ2-1	CASSILGTSGSGEQFF